These 10 T cell receptor beta chains came from one sample sequenced in a study of T cell responses to AZD1222 COVID-19 vaccine. Generated by immunoSEQ multiplex PCR, the TCRdb table keeps only in-frame clones and is missing some. This sample has 75,000 to 90,000 clones, with roughly 81% found just once. The source was peripheral blood, collected on day 0 of AZD1222 vaccination. All receptors come from an adult in good health.

The chain has TRBV7-2 and TRBJ2-1; D may match TRBD1 or TRBD2 (6 bases each). Looked up from germline, CDR1 is SGHTA and CDR2 is FQGNSA. The CDR3 is 15 amino acids. Trimming left V 3 bases short and J 3 bases short, with 12 bases between. CDR3 amino acids: CASSFRGGNYNEQFF. The CDR3 DNA sequence: TGTGCCAGCAGCTTCCGAGGGGGGAACTACAATGAGCAGTTCTTC.

This chain connects TRBV7-2 to TRBJ2-1; 7 bases are a match to TRBD2. CDR1 is SGHTA, CDR2 FQGNSA, per germline. V trimming: 5 bases; J trimming: 7 bases; junction bases outside the gene matches: 8. The CDR3 covers 14 residues. The CDR3 sequence is CASSLQTSLNEQFF. The CDR3 DNA sequence: TGTGCCAGCAGCCTACAGACTAGCCTTAATGAGCAGTTCTTC.

The V and J genes are TRBV5-1 and TRBJ2-7, with 8 nucleotides matching TRBD1. With 3 bases clipped from V and 12 bases from J, the junction kept 5 bases outside the gene matches. The germline CDR1 and CDR2 sequences are SGHRS and YFSETQ. The CDR3 is made up of 11 amino acids. CDR3 sequence reads: CASSSGGLGYF. The CDR3 coding sequence is TGCGCCAGCAGCTCAGGGGGCCTGGGGTACTTC.

Here the CDR3 DNA reads TGTGCCAGTAGTATCGCGACAGAGTTAAACTATGGCTACACCTTC. Translated, it gives CASSIATELNYGYTF. The chain couples TRBV19 to TRBJ1-2, with a tentative D call TRBD1 (5 bases). Looked up from germline, CDR1 is LNHDA and CDR2 is SQIVND (reference sequence). Trimming removed 3 bases from V and 2 bases from J, with 13 bases in between. This CDR3 has 15 residues.

V gene TRBV4-3 combines with J gene TRBJ1-4, with no clear D. The CDR3 totals 19 residues. V gave up 0 bases and J gave up 4 bases, with 21 bases separating them. Germline V CDR1 and CDR2: LGHNA, YSLEER. CDR3 residues: CASSQDPHSTFRLNEKLFF. The CDR3 DNA sequence: TGCGCCAGCAGCCAAGATCCCCATTCTACTTTCCGCCTTAATGAAAAACTGTTTTTT.

V is TRBV28 and J is TRBJ2-7; D ambiguous. Germline values: CDR1 MDHEN, CDR2 SYDVKM. The CDR3 consists of 11 residues. The germline V and J ends were trimmed by 6 bases and 2 bases, with 5 bases remaining between them. This chain's CDR3 is CASRDPYEQYF. The DNA for the CDR3 is TGTGCCAGCAGAGACCCCTACGAGCAGTACTTC.

V usage is TRBV28 and J usage is TRBJ1-4; no reliable D call. Germline CDR1 is MDHEN and CDR2 is SYDVKM. CDR3 length: 14 residues. V shed 6 bases and J shed 3 bases, with 11 bases lying between them. The CDR3 sequence: CASSLSGPNEKLFF. DNA of the CDR3: TGTGCCAGCAGCCTCTCCGGCCCTAATGAAAAACTGTTTTTT.

The J gene is TRBJ2-7, the V gene TRBV19, with TRBD2 identical over 13 bases. The germline CDR1 and CDR2 sequences are LNHDA and SQIVND (reference sequence). The trim removed 5 bases at V and 6 bases at J, leaving 16 bases unmatched. The CDR3 is 18 amino acids. The CDR3, as DNA: TGTGCCAGTAGTGTCCGCAGCGGATCGGGACTAGCGGGGAGCGAGCAGTACTTC. Encoded protein: CASSVRSGSGLAGSEQYF.

The V gene is TRBV9, the J gene TRBJ2-1; unclear D gene. The germline V gene encodes CDR1 SGDLS and CDR2 YYNGEE. The CDR3 consists of 16 residues. Trimming shortened V by 0 bases and J by 4 bases, and 14 bases separated the two germline ends. CDR3 nucleotide sequence: TGTGCCAGCAGCGTAGGGTCCGCCGATGGGTACAATGAGCAGTTCTTC. Translating gives CASSVGSADGYNEQFF.

The chain carries TRBV5-8 and TRBJ1-4; possible D gene TRBD1, 5 bases. Per the germline V gene, CDR1 is SGHTS and CDR2 is YDEGEE. This CDR3 comprises 15 residues. V gave up 3 bases and J gave up 0 bases, with 9 bases separating them. CDR3 residues: CASSSGVATNEKLFF. The CDR3 bases are TGTGCCAGCAGCTCGGGGGTTGCAACTAATGAAAAACTGTTTTTT.